One sample yielded the 24 T cell receptor beta chains listed below, sequenced in a study of blood T cells in healthy people across ages. A J-beta primer mix and a sample-barcoded 5' primer were used in a second PCR of roughly 7 to 12 cycles. From the 5' RACE reads, TCRdb called clonotypes with MiXCR, one entry per CDR3 protein. The sample yields 1.5 million to 2 million distinct CDR3 sequences, around 48% seen once. Material: blood. Every receptor here comes from a woman between 40 and 50 years old in good health.

The rearrangement joins TRBV3-1 to TRBJ2-1; 10 bases are a match to TRBD2. The trim removed 1 base at V and 9 bases at J, leaving 6 bases unmatched. This CDR3 contains 15 residues. Per germline, CDR1 LGHDT and CDR2 YNNKEL (reference sequence). CDR3 sequence: CASSQVSGGACEQFF. For the CDR3, the DNA is TGTGCCAGCAGCCAAGTGAGCGGGGGGGCCTGTGAGCAGTTCTTC.

The CDR3 bases are TGTGCCAGCAGTCCTCGACAGGGTTTGCTGGATACGCAGTATTTT. The encoded protein is CASSPRQGLLDTQYF. The rearrangement joins TRBV28 to TRBJ2-3; TRBD1 matches at 7 bases. The CDR3 contains 15 residues. With V trimmed by 5 bases and J by 6 bases, 11 bases remained unmatched. The V gene's germline CDR1 is MDHEN and CDR2 SYDVKM.

This chain connects TRBV6-6 to TRBJ2-7; 9 bases agree with TRBD1. Unmatched junction bases numbered 7, after V lost 6 bases and J lost 1 base. The CDR3 spans 15 residues. CDR1 and CDR2 (germline): MNHNY, SVGAGI (reference sequence). The CDR3 coding sequence is TGTGCCAGCAGAGAAACAGGGGGCGCATCCTACGAGCAGTACTTC. Encoded protein: CASRETGGASYEQYF.

Comments on this clonotype: At one end, the junction sequence differs from germline, possibly due to a read error. The chain carries TRBV5-1 and TRBJ2-1, with a tentative D call TRBD2 (6 bases). Germline V lookup: CDR1 SGHRS, CDR2 YFSETQ. CDR3 size: 14 residues. CDR3 sequence (DNA): TGCGCCAGCGGCTTGGACGGGGGAAACAATGAGCAGTTCTTC. It encodes CASGLDGGNNEQFF.

The V gene is TRBV19, the J gene TRBJ2-1; TRBD1 matches at 10 bases. CDR3 length: 15 residues. Trimming took 3 bases from V and 8 from J; bases not matched to a gene: 7. Germline CDR1 is LNHDA and CDR2 is SQIVND (reference sequence). DNA of the CDR3: TGTGCCAGTAGTATCCCAGGGGACAGGGGACATGAGCAGTTCTTC. Protein: CASSIPGDRGHEQFF.

The sample holds one count of this clonotype. The rearrangement links TRBV9 to TRBJ2-1, with TRBD1 as a possible D gene (6 bases). The J call is in doubt because the DNA end fits TRBJ2-7 better. CDR1 SGDLS and CDR2 YYNGEE come from the germline V gene. CDR3 length: 14 residues. CDR3 DNA sequence: TGTGCCAGCAGCGTGGACAGTACCTACAATGAGCAGTACTTC. Residues: CASSVDSTYNEQYF.

The chain is built from TRBV29-1 and TRBJ1-2; 9 positions agree with TRBD1. The junction had 10 bases not matched to a gene; V was cut back by 8 bases and J by 9 bases. The CDR3 runs to 12 residues. CDR1 is SQVTM and CDR2 is ANQGSEA in the germline V gene. The CDR3 is CSCYSGTGSYTF. CDR3 DNA: TGCAGCTGTTATTCCGGGACAGGGAGCTACACCTTC. Complete variable domain (other parts from reference TRBV29-1 and TRBJ1-2): SAVISQKPSRDICQRGTSLTIQCQVDSQVTMMFWYRQQPGQSLTLIATANQGSEATYESGFVIDKFPISRPNLTFSTLTVSNMSPEDSSIYLCSCYSGTGSYTFGSGTRLTVV.

J is TRBJ2-4 and V is TRBV12-3 or TRBV12-4, with D maybe TRBD1 (6 bases). The J call is in doubt because the DNA end fits TRBJ2-5 better. The CDR3 sequence is 13 residues long. The CDR3 sequence: CASRRDTAETQYF. In DNA, the CDR3 is TGTGCCAGCAGGAGGGACACGGCAGAGACCCAGTACTTC.

On this clonotype: One end of the junction varies from germline; a read error may be responsible. The V gene is TRBV6-2 or TRBV6-3, the J gene TRBJ2-2; possible D gene TRBD1, 7 bases. Germline loops: CDR1 MNHEY, CDR2 SVGEGT. The CDR3 is 17 amino acids. CDR3 nucleotide sequence: TGTGCCGGCAGTTACTCGGCGCGGGACAGTAGGACCGGGGAGCTGTTTTTT. It codes for CAGSYSARDSRTGELFF.

The chain is built from TRBV9 and TRBJ1-1; TRBD1 matches at 10 bases. The CDR3 is made up of 14 amino acids. Germline trimming cut 4 bases from V and 3 bases from J; bases unmatched to any gene: 3. The germline V gene encodes CDR1 SGDLS and CDR2 YYNGEE. In DNA form, the CDR3 reads TGTGCCAGCAGCACTGGACAGGGGGACACTGAAGCTTTCTTT. It translates to CASSTGQGDTEAFF.

This clonotype has ten or more counts. The genes are TRBV14 and TRBJ2-4; D is unresolved. The germline V gene has CDR1 SGHDN and CDR2 FVKESK. The CDR3 totals 21 residues. V was pared by 1 base and J by 1 base, with 26 bases between. The CDR3 region has the DNA TGTGCCAGCAGCCAAGGATTTCTTGATACCGCCGACCGTCCCGCCAAAAACATTCAGTACTTC. Protein: CASSQGFLDTADRPAKNIQYF.

The table lists this clonotype with many counts. This chain joins TRBV5-1 and TRBJ2-5, with 8 bases fitting TRBD2. The CDR3 contains 15 residues. Germline lookup yields CDR1 SGHRS and CDR2 YFSETQ. With V trimmed by 1 base and J by 1 base, 3 bases remained unmatched. The CDR3 region has the DNA TGCGCCAGCAGCTTGTCGGGGGGGTTCCAAGAGACCCAGTACTTC. This gives the protein CASSLSGGFQETQYF.

This clonotype has a count of ten or more. V and J are TRBV20-1 and TRBJ2-3; D is ambiguous. The length of the CDR3 is 11 residues. Trimming left V 7 bases short and J 4 bases short, with 9 bases between. Germline-derived CDR1 and CDR2 are DFQATT and SNEGSKA (reference sequence). The CDR3 here is CSEKSSDTQYF. The CDR3 bases are TGCAGTGAGAAGTCCTCAGATACGCAGTATTTT.

Turning to this clonotype: An end of the junction differs from the germline gene, which may be a read error. The chain couples TRBV4-2 to TRBJ2-5; no definite D call. The DNA end is a closer match to TRBJ2-4, so the J assignment may be wrong. Germline V gives CDR1 LGHNA, CDR2 YNFKEQ. CDR3 length equals 15 residues. CDR3 residues: CASNQDPGSKNIQYF. The CDR3 nucleotides read TGTGCCAGCAACCAAGACCCAGGAAGCAAAAACATTCAGTACTTC.

This clonotype has just a few counts. The chain joins TRBV2 to TRBJ2-3; TRBD2 agrees at 8 bases. The V segment lost 2 bases and the J segment 2 bases; nucleotides outside the gene matches: 6. Germline lookup yields CDR1 SNHLY and CDR2 FYNNEI. This CDR3 comprises 16 residues. Here the CDR3 DNA reads TGTGCCAGCAGTGAATTTAGCGGGGAGATCACAGATACGCAGTATTTT. It encodes CASSEFSGEITDTQYF.

V and J are TRBV9 and TRBJ2-3; no clear D. CDR1 is SGDLS and CDR2 is YYNGEE in the germline V gene. V dropped 0 bases and J dropped 0 bases, with 8 bases sitting between them. This CDR3 contains 15 residues. In nucleotides, the CDR3 is TGTGCCAGCAGCGTAGGGGCGACTAGCACAGATACGCAGTATTTT. Translation gives CASSVGATSTDTQYF.

This clonotype was seen a handful of times. The chain joins TRBV6-6 to TRBJ2-1, with D tentatively TRBD2 (5 bases). The CDR3 consists of 11 residues. V lost 7 bases and J 9 bases, leaving 10 bases between the germline ends. From germline, CDR1 is MNHNY and CDR2 SVGAGI (reference sequence). Here the CDR3 reads CASTPAGEQFF. As DNA, the CDR3 is TGTGCCAGCACACCGGCGGGTGAGCAGTTCTTC.

This clonotype was seen once. At one boundary the junction diverges from the germline segment, which might be a read error. V and J are TRBV3-1 and TRBJ2-3; D remains ambiguous. The CDR3 covers 12 residues. The V gene's germline CDR1 is LGHDT and CDR2 YNNKEL (reference sequence). CDR3 DNA sequence: TGTGCCGGCAGCCAAGATTGGGGTACGCAGTATTTT. This gives the protein CAGSQDWGTQYF.

The chain carries TRBV7-9 and TRBJ2-3; D ambiguous. CDR3 length equals 15 residues. The V gene's germline CDR1 is SEHNR and CDR2 FQNEAQ (reference sequence). The V gene lost 8 bases and the J gene lost 2 bases, with 17 bases spanning the gap. CDR3 region: CASRPWAGLTDTQYF. The DNA of the CDR3 is TGTGCCAGCCGACCGTGGGCAGGCCTCACAGATACGCAGTATTTT.

This chain uses TRBV15 with TRBJ2-3, with no clear D. Trimming pared 3 bases from V and 0 bases from J, leaving 13 bases between. Looked up from germline, CDR1 is LNHNV and CDR2 is YYDKDF (reference sequence). This CDR3 has 16 amino acids. The CDR3 is CATSSDASDSTDTQYF. The CDR3 DNA sequence: TGTGCCACCAGCAGCGACGCCTCAGATAGCACAGATACGCAGTATTTT.

The V and J genes are TRBV28 and TRBJ2-5; TRBD2 matches at 12 bases. Losses at the gene ends were 2 bases for V and 4 bases for J; bases not matched to a gene: 5. The CDR3 totals 16 residues. Germline V gene sequence: CDR1 MDHEN, CDR2 SYDVKM. The CDR3 region has the DNA TGTGCCAGCAGTTTACTAGCGGGGGGGCTCGGAGAGACCCAGTACTTC. Its protein is CASSLLAGGLGETQYF.

The chain links TRBV28 to TRBJ1-5, with D hard to call. There are 14 residues in the CDR3. The germline CDR1 and CDR2 sequences are MDHEN and SYDVKM. V was shortened by 7 bases and J by 1 base, with 11 bases between the two germline ends. CDR3 DNA: TGTGCCAGCATTGAAGCTTACAGCAATCAGCCCCAGCATTTT. Its translation: CASIEAYSNQPQHF.

This chain uses TRBV13 with TRBJ2-2, with TRBD1 identical over 8 bases. The CDR3 sequence is 16 residues long. V lost 5 bases, J lost 2 bases, and 7 bases stayed unmatched. Germline assignment: CDR1 PRHDT and CDR2 FYEKMQ (reference sequence). The CDR3 here is CASSPPTGDNTGELFF. The CDR3, as DNA: TGTGCCAGCAGCCCCCCGACAGGGGACAACACCGGGGAGCTGTTTTTT.

The table lists this clonotype with a few counts. V usage is TRBV4-2 and J usage is TRBJ1-5; D not resolved. This CDR3 comprises 15 residues. V was trimmed by 4 bases and J by 0 bases, leaving 10 bases between them. From germline, CDR1 is LGHNA and CDR2 YNFKEQ. CDR3 nucleotides: TGTGCCAGCAGCCGTTTCAGTGATAGCAATCAGCCCCAGCATTTT. Translated, it gives CASSRFSDSNQPQHF.